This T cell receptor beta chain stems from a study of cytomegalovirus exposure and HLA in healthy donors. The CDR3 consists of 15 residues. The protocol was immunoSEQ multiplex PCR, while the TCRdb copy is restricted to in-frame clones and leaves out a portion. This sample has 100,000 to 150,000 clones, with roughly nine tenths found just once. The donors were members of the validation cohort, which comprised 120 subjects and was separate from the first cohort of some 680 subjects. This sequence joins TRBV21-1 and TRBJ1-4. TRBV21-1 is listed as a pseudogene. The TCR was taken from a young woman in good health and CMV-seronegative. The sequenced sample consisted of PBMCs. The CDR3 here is CASSERLPRNEKLFF. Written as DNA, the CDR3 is TGTGCCAGCAGCGAAAGACTCCCTAGGAATGAAAAACTGTTTTTT.